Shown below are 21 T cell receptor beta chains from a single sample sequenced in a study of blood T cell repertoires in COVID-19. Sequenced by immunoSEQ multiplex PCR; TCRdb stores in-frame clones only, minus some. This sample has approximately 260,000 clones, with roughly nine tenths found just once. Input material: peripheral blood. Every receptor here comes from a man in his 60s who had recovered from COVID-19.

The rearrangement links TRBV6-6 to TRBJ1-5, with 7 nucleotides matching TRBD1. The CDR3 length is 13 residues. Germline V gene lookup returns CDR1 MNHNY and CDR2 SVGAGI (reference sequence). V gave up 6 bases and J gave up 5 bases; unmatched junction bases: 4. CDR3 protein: CASRWDSDQPQHF. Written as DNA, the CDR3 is TGTGCCAGCAGGTGGGACAGTGATCAGCCCCAGCATTTT.

The CDR3 spells CAISDRQTNTEAFF. DNA of the CDR3: TGTGCCATCAGTGATCGACAGACGAACACTGAAGCTTTCTTT. The chain employs TRBV10-3 and TRBJ1-1; tentative D call: TRBD1 (5 bases). Trimming pared 3 bases from V and 1 base from J, leaving 9 bases between. Germline values: CDR1 ENHRY, CDR2 SYGVKD. CDR3 length: 14 amino acids.

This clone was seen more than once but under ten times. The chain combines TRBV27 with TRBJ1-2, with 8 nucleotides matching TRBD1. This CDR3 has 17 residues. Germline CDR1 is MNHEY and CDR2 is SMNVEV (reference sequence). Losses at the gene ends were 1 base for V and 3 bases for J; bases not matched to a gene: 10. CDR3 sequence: CASSLYGPDRVDYGYTF. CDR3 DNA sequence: TGTGCCAGCAGTTTATATGGTCCGGACAGGGTAGACTATGGCTACACCTTC.

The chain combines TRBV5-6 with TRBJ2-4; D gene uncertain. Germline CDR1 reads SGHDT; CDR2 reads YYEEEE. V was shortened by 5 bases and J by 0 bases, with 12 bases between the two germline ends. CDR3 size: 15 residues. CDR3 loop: CASRIRGLAKNIQYF. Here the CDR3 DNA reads TGTGCCAGCAGGATCCGAGGTTTAGCCAAAAACATTCAGTACTTC.

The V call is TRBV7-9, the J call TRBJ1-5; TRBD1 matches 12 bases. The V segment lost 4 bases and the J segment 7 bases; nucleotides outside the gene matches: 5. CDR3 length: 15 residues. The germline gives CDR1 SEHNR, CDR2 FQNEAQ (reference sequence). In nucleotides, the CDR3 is TGTGCCAGCAGCTCCGGGACAGGGGGCGGCCAGCCCCAGCATTTT. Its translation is CASSSGTGGGQPQHF.

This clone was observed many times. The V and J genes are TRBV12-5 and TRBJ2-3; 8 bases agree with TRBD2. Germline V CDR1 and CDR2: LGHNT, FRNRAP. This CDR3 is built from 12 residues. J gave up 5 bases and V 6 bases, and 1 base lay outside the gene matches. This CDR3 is CASGREGDTQYF. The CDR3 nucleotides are TGTGCTAGTGGCCGGGAGGGAGATACGCAGTATTTT.

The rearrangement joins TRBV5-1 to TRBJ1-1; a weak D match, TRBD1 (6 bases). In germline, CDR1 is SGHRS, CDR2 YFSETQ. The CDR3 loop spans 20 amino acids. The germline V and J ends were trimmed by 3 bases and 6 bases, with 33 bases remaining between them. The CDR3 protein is CASSSGDPYRVIGKNPEAFF. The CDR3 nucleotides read TGCGCCAGCAGCTCCGGCGACCCCTACAGGGTGATCGGGAAAAACCCTGAAGCTTTCTTT.

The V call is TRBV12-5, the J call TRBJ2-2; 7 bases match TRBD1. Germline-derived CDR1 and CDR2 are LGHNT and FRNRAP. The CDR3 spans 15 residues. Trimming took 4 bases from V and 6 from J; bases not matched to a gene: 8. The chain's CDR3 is CASGYRQGPPGELFF. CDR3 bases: TGTGCTAGTGGTTATCGACAGGGTCCCCCCGGGGAGCTGTTTTTT. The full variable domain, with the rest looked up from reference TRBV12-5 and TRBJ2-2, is DARVTQTPRHKVTEMGQEVTMRCQPILGHNTVFWYRQTMMQGLELLAYFRNRAPLDDSGMPKDRFSAEMPDATLATLKIQPSEPRDSAVYFCASGYRQGPPGELFFGEGSRLTVL.

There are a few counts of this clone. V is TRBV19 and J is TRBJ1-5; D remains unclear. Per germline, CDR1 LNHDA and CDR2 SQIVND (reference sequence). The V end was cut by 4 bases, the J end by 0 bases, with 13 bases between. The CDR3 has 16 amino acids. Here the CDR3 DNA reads TGTGCCAGTAGTACCACGACACTTTATAGCAATCAGCCCCAGCATTTT. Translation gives CASSTTTLYSNQPQHF.

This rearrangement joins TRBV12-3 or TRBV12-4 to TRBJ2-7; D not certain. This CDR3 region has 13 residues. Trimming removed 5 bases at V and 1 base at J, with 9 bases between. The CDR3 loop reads CASSPRQSYEQYF. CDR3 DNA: TGTGCCAGCAGTCCACGCCAGTCCTACGAGCAGTACTTC.

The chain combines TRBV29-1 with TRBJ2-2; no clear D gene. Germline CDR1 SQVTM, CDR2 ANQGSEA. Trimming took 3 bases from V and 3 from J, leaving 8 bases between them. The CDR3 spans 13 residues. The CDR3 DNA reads TGCAGCGTTGATCTCGCGTACACCGGGGAGCTGTTTTTT. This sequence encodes CSVDLAYTGELFF.

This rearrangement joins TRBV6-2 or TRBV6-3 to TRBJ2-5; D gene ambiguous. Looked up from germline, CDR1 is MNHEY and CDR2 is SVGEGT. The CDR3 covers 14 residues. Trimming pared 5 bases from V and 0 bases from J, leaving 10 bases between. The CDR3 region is CASSRHLYQETQYF. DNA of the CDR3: TGTGCCAGCAGTCGACACCTGTACCAAGAGACCCAGTACTTC.

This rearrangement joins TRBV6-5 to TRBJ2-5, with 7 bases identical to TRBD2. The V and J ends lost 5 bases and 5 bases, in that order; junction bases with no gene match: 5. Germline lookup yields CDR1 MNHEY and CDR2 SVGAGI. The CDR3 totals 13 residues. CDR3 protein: CASSQSGVETQYF. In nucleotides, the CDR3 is TGTGCCAGCAGTCAAAGCGGGGTTGAGACCCAGTACTTC.

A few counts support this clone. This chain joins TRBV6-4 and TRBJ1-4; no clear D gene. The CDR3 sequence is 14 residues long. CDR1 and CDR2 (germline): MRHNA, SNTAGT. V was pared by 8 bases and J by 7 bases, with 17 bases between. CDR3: CASGQIVLREKLFF. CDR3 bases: TGTGCCAGCGGGCAGATTGTTTTACGTGAAAAACTGTTTTTT.

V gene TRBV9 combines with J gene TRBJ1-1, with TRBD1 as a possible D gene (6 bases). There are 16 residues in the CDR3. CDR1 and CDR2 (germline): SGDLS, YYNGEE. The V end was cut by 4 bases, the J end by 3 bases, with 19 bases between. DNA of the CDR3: TGTGCCAGCAGCACAGGGCCACGCGGAAGGGACACTGAAGCTTTCTTT. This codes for CASSTGPRGRDTEAFF.

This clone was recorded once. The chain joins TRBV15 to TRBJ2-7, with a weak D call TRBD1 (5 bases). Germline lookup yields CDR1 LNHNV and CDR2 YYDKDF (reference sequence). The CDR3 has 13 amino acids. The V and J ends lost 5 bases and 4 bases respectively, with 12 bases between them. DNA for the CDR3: TGTGCCACCAGCCGCAGGGTTTCTTACGAGCAGTACTTC. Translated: CATSRRVSYEQYF. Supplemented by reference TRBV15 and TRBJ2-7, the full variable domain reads DAMVIQNPRYQVTQFGKPVTLSCSQTLNHNVMYWYQQKSSQAPKLLFHYYDKDFNNEADTPDNFQSRRPNTSFCFLDIRSPGLGDTAMYLCATSRRVSYEQYFGPGTRLTVT.

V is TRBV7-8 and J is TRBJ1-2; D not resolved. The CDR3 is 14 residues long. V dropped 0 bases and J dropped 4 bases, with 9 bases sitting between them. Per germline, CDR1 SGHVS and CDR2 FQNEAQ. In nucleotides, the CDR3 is TGTGCCAGCAGCTTAGCTCTGGCAGTCTATGGCTACACCTTC. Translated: CASSLALAVYGYTF. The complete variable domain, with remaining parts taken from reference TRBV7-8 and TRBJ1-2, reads GAGVSQSPRYKVAKRGQDVALRCDPISGHVSLFWYQQALGQGPEFLTYFQNEAQLDKSGLPSDRFFAERPEGSVSTLKIQRTQQEDSAVYLCASSLALAVYGYTFGSGTRLTVV.

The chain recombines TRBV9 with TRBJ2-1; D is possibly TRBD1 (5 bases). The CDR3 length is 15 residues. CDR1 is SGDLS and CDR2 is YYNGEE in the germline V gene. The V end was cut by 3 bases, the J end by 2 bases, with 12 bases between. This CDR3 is CASSEGNQPYNEQFF. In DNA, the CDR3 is TGTGCCAGCAGCGAGGGGAATCAGCCCTACAATGAGCAGTTCTTC.

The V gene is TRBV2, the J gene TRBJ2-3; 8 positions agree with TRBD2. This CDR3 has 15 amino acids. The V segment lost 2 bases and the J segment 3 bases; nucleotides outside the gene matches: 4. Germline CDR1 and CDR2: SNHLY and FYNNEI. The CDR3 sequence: CASSEIAGKTDTQYF. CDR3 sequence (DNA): TGTGCCAGCAGTGAAATAGCGGGGAAGACAGATACGCAGTATTTT.

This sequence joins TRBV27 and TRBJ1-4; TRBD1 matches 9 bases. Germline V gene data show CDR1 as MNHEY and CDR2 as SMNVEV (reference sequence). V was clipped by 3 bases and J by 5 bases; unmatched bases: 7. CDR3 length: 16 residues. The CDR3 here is CASSFAGQGWNEKLFF. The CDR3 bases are TGTGCCAGCAGTTTCGCCGGACAGGGGTGGAATGAAAAACTGTTTTTT.

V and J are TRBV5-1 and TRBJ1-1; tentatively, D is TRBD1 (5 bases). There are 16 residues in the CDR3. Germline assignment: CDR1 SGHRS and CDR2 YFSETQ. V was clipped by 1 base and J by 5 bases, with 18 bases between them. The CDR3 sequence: CASSLKGPGRETEAFF. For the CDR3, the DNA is TGCGCCAGCAGCTTGAAGGGACCGGGGAGGGAGACTGAAGCTTTCTTT.